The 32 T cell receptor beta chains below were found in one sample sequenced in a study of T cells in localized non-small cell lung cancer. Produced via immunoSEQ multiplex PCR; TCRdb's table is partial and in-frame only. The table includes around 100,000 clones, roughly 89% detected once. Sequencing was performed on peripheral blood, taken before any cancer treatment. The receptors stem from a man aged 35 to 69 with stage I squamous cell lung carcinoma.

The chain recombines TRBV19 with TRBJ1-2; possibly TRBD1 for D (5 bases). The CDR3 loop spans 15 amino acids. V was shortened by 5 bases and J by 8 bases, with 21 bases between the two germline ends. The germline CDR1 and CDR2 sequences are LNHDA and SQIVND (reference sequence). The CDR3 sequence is CASSLSQGVMSGYTF. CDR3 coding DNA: TGTGCCAGTAGTCTGTCTCAGGGAGTCATGTCCGGCTACACCTTC.

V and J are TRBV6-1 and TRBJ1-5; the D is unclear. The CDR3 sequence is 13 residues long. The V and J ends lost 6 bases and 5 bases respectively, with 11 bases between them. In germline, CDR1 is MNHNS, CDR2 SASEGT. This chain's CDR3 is CASSSWDYQPQHF. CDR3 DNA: TGTGCCAGCAGCTCTTGGGATTATCAGCCCCAGCATTTT.

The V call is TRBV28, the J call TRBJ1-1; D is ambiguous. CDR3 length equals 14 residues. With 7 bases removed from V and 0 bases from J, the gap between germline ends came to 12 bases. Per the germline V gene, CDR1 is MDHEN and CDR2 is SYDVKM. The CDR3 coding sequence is TGTGCCAGCAAGTCTGGGCCAGTGAACACTGAAGCTTTCTTT. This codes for CASKSGPVNTEAFF.

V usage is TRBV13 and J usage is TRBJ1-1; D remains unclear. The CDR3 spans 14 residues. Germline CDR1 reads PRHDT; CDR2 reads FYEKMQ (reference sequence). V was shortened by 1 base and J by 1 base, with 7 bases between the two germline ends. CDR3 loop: CASSLAGRNTEAFF. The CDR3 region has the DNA TGTGCCAGCAGCTTAGCTGGCAGGAACACTGAAGCTTTCTTT.

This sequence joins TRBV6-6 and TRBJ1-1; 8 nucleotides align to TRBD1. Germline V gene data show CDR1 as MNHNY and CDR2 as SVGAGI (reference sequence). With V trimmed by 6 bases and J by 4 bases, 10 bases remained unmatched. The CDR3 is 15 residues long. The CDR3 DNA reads TGTGCCAGCAGCCTAGGACAGGGCAGCGGCACTGAAGCTTTCTTT. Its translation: CASSLGQGSGTEAFF.

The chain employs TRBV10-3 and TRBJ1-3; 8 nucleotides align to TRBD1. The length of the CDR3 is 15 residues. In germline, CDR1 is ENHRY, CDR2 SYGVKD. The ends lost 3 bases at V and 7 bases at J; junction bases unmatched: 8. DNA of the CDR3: TGTGCCATCAGTGAAGCCGGGACAGGAGGGAACACCATATATTTT. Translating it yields CAISEAGTGGNTIYF.

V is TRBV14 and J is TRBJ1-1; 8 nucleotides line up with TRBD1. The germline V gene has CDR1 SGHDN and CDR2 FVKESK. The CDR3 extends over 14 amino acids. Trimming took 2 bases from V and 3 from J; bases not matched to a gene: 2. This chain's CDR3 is CASSQTGGYTEAFF. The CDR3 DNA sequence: TGTGCCAGCAGCCAAACAGGGGGTTACACTGAAGCTTTCTTT.

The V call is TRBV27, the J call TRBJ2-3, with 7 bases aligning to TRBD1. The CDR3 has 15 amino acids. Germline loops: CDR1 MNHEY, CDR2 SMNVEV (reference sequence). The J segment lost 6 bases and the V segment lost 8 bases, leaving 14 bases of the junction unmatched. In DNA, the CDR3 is TGTGCCAGCTCCCTGAGGGGCGACAGGGTTGATACGCAGTATTTT. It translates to CASSLRGDRVDTQYF.

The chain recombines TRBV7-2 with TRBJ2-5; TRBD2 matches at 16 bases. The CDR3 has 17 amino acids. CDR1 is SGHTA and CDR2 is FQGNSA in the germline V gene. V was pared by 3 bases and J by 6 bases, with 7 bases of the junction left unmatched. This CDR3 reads CASSFPGTSGGEKTQYF. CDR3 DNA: TGTGCCAGCAGCTTCCCTGGGACTAGCGGGGGGGAGAAGACCCAGTACTTC.

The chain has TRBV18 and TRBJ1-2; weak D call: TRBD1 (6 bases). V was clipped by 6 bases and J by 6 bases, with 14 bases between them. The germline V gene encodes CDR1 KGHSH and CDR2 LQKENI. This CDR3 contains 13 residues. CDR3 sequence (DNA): TGTGCCAGCTCTCGGACGGGGGGCGATGGCTACACCTTC. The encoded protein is CASSRTGGDGYTF.

CDR3 loop: CASSTSGGYTDTQYF. Here the CDR3 DNA reads TGTGCCAGCAGTACTAGCGGGGGGTACACAGATACGCAGTATTTT. The chain couples TRBV2 to TRBJ2-3; 12 bases are shared with TRBD2. V shed 5 bases and J 2 bases; nucleotides not matched to a gene: 2. This CDR3 has 15 residues. Germline V gene sequence: CDR1 SNHLY, CDR2 FYNNEI.

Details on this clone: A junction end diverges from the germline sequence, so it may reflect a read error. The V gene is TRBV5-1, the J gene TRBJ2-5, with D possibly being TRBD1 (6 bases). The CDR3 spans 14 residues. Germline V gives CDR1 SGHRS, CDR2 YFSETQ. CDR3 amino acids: CASSLDTGIETRYF. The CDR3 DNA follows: TGCGCCAGCAGCTTGGATACAGGGATTGAGACCCGGTACTTC.

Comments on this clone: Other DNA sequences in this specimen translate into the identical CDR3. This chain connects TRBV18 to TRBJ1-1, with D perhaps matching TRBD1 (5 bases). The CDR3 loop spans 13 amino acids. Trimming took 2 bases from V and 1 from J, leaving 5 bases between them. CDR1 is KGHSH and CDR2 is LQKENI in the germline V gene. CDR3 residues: CASSPGANTEAFF. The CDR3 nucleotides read TGTGCCAGCTCACCAGGGGCGAACACTGAAGCTTTCTTT.

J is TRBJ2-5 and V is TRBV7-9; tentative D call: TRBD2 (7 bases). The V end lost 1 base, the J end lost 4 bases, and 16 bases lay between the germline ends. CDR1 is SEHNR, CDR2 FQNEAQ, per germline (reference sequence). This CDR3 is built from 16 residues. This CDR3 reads CASSLGLRGAGETQYF. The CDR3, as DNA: TGTGCCAGCAGCTTAGGGCTCCGGGGGGCCGGAGAGACCCAGTACTTC.

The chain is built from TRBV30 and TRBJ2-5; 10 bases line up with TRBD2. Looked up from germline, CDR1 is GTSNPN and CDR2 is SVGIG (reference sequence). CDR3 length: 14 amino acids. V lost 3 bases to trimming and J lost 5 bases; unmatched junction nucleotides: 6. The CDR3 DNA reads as TGTGCCTGGAGACAGCGGGGGGGCCGGGAGACCCAGTACTTC. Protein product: CAWRQRGGRETQYF.

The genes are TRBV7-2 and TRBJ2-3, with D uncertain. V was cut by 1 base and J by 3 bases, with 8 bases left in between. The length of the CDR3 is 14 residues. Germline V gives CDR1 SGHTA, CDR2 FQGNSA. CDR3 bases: TGTGCCAGCAGCTTAGAGACGGTAACAGATACGCAGTATTTT. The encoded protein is CASSLETVTDTQYF.

For the CDR3, the DNA is TGTGCCAGCAAGGCCACAGATACGCAGTATTTT. Translated: CASKATDTQYF. The chain carries TRBV6-5 and TRBJ2-3, with D hard to call. Germline lookup yields CDR1 MNHEY and CDR2 SVGAGI. V lost 7 bases and J 2 bases, leaving 4 bases between the germline ends. The CDR3 covers 11 residues.

The chain's CDR3 is CASRGQGRGNTEAFF. The CDR3 DNA sequence: TGTGCCAGCAGGGGACAGGGAAGAGGTAACACTGAAGCTTTCTTT. The rearrangement joins TRBV6-5 to TRBJ1-1, with 9 bases matching TRBD1. CDR3 size: 15 residues. After removal of 6 bases from V and 2 bases from J, the junction contained 7 bases not matched to a gene. From germline, CDR1 is MNHEY and CDR2 SVGAGI.

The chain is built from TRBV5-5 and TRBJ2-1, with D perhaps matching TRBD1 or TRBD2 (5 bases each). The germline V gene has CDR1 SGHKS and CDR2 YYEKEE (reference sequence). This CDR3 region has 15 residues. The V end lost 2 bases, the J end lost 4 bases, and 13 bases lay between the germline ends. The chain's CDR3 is CASSFGTAEYNEQFF. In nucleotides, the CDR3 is TGTGCCAGCAGCTTTGGGACGGCGGAATACAATGAGCAGTTCTTC.

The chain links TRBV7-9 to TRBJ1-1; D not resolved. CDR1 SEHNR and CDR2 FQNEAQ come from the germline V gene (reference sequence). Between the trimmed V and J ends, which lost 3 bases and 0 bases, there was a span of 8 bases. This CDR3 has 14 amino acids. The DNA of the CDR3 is TGTGCCAGCAGCTTTCTGTTGGTGAACACTGAAGCTTTCTTT. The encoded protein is CASSFLLVNTEAFF.

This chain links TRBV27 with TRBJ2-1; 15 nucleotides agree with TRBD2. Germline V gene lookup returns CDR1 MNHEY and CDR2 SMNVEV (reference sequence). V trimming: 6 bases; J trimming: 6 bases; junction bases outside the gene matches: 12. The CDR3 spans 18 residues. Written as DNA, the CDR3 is TGTGCCAGCAGGCCCTCCCCGGGACTAGCGGGGGGTGTCAATGAGCAGTTCTTC. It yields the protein CASRPSPGLAGGVNEQFF.

The CDR3 DNA follows: TGTGCCAGCAGCTTGCCGGAGAACTCCTACGAGCAGTACTTC. This translates into CASSLPENSYEQYF. The genes are TRBV5-4 and TRBJ2-7; no definite D call. The CDR3 runs to 14 residues. V was trimmed by 1 base and J by 0 bases, leaving 8 bases between them. Germline CDR1 and CDR2: SGHNT and YYREEE (reference sequence). Looking up the rest from reference TRBV5-4 and TRBJ2-7 gives the full variable domain: ETGVTQSPTHLIKTRGQQVTLRCSSQSGHNTVSWYQQALGQGPQFIFQYYREEENGRGNFPPRFSGLQFPNYSSELNVNALELDDSALYLCASSLPENSYEQYFGPGTRLTVT.

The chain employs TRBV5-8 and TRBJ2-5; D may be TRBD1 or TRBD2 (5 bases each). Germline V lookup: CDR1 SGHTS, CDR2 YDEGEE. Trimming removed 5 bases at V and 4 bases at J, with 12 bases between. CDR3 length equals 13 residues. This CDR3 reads CASRRPGTETQYF. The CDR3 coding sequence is TGTGCCAGCAGACGTCCCGGGACAGAGACCCAGTACTTC.

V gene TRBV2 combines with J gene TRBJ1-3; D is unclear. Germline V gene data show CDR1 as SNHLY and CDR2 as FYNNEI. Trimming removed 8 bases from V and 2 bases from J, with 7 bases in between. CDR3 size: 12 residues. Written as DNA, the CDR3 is TGTGCCAGCGCAAGCACTGGAAACACCATATATTTT. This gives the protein CASASTGNTIYF.

As DNA, the CDR3 is TGTGCCAGCAGCTTAGCGCTGACTAGGGCCAACGAGCAGTACTTC. It yields the protein CASSLALTRANEQYF. The chain has TRBV7-9 and TRBJ2-7; tentative D call: TRBD2 (6 bases). The germline V gene encodes CDR1 SEHNR and CDR2 FQNEAQ (reference sequence). The CDR3 is made up of 15 amino acids. The germline V and J ends were trimmed by 0 bases and 5 bases, with 14 bases remaining between them.

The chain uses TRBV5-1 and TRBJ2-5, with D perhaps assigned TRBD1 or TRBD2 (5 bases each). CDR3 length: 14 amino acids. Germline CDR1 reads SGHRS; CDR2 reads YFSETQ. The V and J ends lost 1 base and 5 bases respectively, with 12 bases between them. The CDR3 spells CASSLPFEGETQYF. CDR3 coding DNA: TGCGCCAGCAGCTTGCCCTTCGAGGGGGAGACCCAGTACTTC.

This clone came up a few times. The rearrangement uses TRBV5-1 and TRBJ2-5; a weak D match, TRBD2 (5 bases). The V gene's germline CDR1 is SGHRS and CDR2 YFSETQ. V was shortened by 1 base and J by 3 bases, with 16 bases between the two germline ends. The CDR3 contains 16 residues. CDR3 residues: CASSLHNVGVEETQYF. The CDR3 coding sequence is TGCGCCAGCAGCTTGCATAATGTCGGGGTCGAAGAGACCCAGTACTTC.

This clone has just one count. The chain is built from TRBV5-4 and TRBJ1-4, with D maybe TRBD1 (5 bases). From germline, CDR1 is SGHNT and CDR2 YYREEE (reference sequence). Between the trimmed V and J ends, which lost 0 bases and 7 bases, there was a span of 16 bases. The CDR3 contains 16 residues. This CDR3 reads CASSLATRGLGEKLFF. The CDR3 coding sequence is TGTGCCAGCAGCTTGGCTACGCGGGGACTCGGTGAAAAACTGTTTTTT.

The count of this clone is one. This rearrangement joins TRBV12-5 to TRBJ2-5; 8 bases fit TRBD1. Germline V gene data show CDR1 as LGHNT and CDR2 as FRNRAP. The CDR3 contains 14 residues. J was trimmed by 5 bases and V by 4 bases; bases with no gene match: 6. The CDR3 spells CASGSYRGSETQYF. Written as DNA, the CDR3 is TGTGCTAGTGGTTCTTACAGGGGGTCGGAGACCCAGTACTTC. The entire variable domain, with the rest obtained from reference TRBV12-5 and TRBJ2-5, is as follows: DARVTQTPRHKVTEMGQEVTMRCQPILGHNTVFWYRQTMMQGLELLAYFRNRAPLDDSGMPKDRFSAEMPDATLATLKIQPSEPRDSAVYFCASGSYRGSETQYFGPGTRLLVL.

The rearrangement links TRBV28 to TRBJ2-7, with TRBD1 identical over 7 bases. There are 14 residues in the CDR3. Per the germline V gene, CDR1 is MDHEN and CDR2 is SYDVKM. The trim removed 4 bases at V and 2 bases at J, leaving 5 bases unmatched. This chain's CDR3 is CASSSTGRTYEQYF. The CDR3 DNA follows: TGTGCCAGCAGTTCGACAGGGAGAACCTACGAGCAGTACTTC. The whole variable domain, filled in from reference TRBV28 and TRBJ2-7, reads DVKVTQSSRYLVKRTGEKVFLECVQDMDHENMFWYRQDPGLGLRLIYFSYDVKMKEKGDIPEGYSVSREKKERFSLILESASTNQTSMYLCASSSTGRTYEQYFGPGTRLTVT.

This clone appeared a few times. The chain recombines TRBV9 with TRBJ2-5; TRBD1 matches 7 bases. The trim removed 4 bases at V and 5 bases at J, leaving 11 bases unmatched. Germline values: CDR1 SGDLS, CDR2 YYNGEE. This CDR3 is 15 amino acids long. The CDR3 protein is CASSPLTGMSETQYF. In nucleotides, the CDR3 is TGTGCCAGCAGCCCCCTGACAGGGATGTCGGAGACCCAGTACTTC.

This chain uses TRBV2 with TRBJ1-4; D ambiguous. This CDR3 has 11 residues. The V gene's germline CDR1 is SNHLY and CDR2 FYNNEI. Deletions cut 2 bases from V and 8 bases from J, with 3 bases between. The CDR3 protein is CASSEYEKLFF. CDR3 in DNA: TGTGCCAGCAGTGAATACGAAAAACTGTTTTTT.